This T cell receptor (beta chain) was sequenced in a study of blood T cell repertoires in COVID-19. Using immunoSEQ multiplex PCR, the repertoire was profiled, and TCRdb retains in-frame clones only, with some absent. The sample consists of 130,000 or so clones, about 80% of them appearing once. Germline V gene data show CDR1 as SGHAT and CDR2 as FQNNGV. V lost 4 bases to trimming and J lost 5 bases, with 12 bases between them. This CDR3 has 15 residues. The chain combines TRBV11-2 with TRBJ1-6, with a possible D match to TRBD1 (6 bases). The material sequenced was peripheral blood. This receptor was identified in a woman aged 80 or over with acute or convalescent COVID-19. DNA for the CDR3: TGTGCCAGCAGCTATACAGGGTCCCATAATTCACCCCTCCACTTT. This codes for CASSYTGSHNSPLHF.